The next 28 T cell receptor beta chains were all read from a single sample in a study of blood T cell repertoires in COVID-19. The assay was immunoSEQ multiplex PCR, and TCRdb's table has in-frame clones only and misses some. The table records around 210,000 clones, 80% to 90% of them present only once. Input material: peripheral blood. The receptor source for this set is a human donor in a cohort sampled during active COVID-19.

This clone has only one observation. The rearrangement uses TRBV5-1 and TRBJ1-1, with D perhaps TRBD1 (5 bases). Germline CDR1 and CDR2: SGHRS and YFSETQ. Trimming removed 0 bases from V and 0 bases from J, with 9 bases in between. CDR3 length: 15 amino acids. The chain's CDR3 is CASSLGQRLNTEAFF. The CDR3 nucleotides are TGCGCCAGCAGCTTGGGACAGAGACTGAACACTGAAGCTTTCTTT.

This chain uses TRBV27 with TRBJ2-7; 8 bases match TRBD1. Unmatched junction bases numbered 7, after V lost 6 bases and J lost 3 bases. CDR1 and CDR2 (germline): MNHEY, SMNVEV (reference sequence). The CDR3 covers 14 residues. The CDR3 protein is CASSRRDRIYEQYF. DNA of the CDR3: TGTGCCAGCAGCCGCCGGGACAGGATCTACGAGCAGTACTTC.

The V gene is TRBV5-1, the J gene TRBJ2-3; maybe TRBD1 (6 bases). There are 17 residues in the CDR3. Per the germline V gene, CDR1 is SGHRS and CDR2 is YFSETQ. V shed 4 bases and J shed 5 bases, with 23 bases lying between them. The CDR3 nucleotides are TGCGCCAGCAGCCTGGGGGCTTCTAGCTACCGAATAGATACGCAGTATTTT. It is translated as CASSLGASSYRIDTQYF.

The gene calls are TRBV5-1 and TRBJ2-5; 7 nucleotides align to TRBD1. Germline V gene data show CDR1 as SGHRS and CDR2 as YFSETQ. The CDR3 extends over 14 amino acids. The V gene end was trimmed by 4 bases and the J gene end by 3 bases; junction bases not matched to a gene: 6. CDR3 nucleotide sequence: TGCGCCAGCAGCCCATCAACAGGGGAAGAGACCCAGTACTTC. It yields the protein CASSPSTGEETQYF. Together with reference TRBV5-1 and TRBJ2-5, the CDR3 gives the full variable domain: KAGVTQTPRYLIKTRGQQVTLSCSPISGHRSVSWYQQTPGQGLQFLFEYFSETQRNKGNFPGRFSGRQFSNSRSEMNVSTLELGDSALYLCASSPSTGEETQYFGPGTRLLVL.

This clone has just a few counts. The rearrangement links TRBV7-9 to TRBJ2-7; TRBD1 might be the D (6 bases). This CDR3 is built from 13 residues. V was cut by 3 bases and J by 6 bases, with 12 bases left in between. In germline, CDR1 is SEHNR, CDR2 FQNEAQ (reference sequence). The CDR3 DNA reads TGTGCCAGCAGCTTTCCTACAGGGCCCGAGCAGTACTTC. Translated, it gives CASSFPTGPEQYF. Looking up the rest from reference TRBV7-9 and TRBJ2-7 gives the full variable domain: DTGVSQNPRHKITKRGQNVTFRCDPISEHNRLYWYRQTLGQGPEFLTYFQNEAQLEKSRLLSDRFSAERPKGSFSTLEIQRTEQGDSAMYLCASSFPTGPEQYFGPGTRLTVT.

This clone was detected once. J is TRBJ1-1 and V is TRBV5-1; D is perhaps TRBD1 (6 bases). The V gene lost 4 bases and the J gene lost 1 base, with 11 bases spanning the gap. This CDR3 spans 14 amino acids. Germline lookup yields CDR1 SGHRS and CDR2 YFSETQ. CDR3 residues: CASSLWGQNTEAFF. CDR3 nucleotide sequence: TGCGCCAGCAGCCTATGGGGACAGAACACTGAAGCTTTCTTT.

The chain employs TRBV28 and TRBJ2-7; D perhaps matches TRBD2 (5 bases). V shed 4 bases and J shed 0 bases, with 25 bases lying between them. Germline values: CDR1 MDHEN, CDR2 SYDVKM. The CDR3 runs 19 residues. CDR3 in amino acids: CASSSGLKPLADSSYEQYF. The CDR3 DNA sequence: TGTGCCAGCAGTTCCGGCCTGAAACCTCTAGCAGATAGCTCCTACGAGCAGTACTTC.

The J gene is TRBJ2-7, the V gene TRBV29-1; D not resolved. The CDR3 length is 13 residues. The germline V gene has CDR1 SQVTM and CDR2 ANQGSEA. With 2 bases removed from V and 2 bases from J, the gap between germline ends came to 10 bases. Here the CDR3 DNA reads TGCAGCGTTGAACTTCCAGGTACCTACGAGCAGTACTTC. Its translation: CSVELPGTYEQYF.

The V call is TRBV4-1, the J call TRBJ1-5, with D perhaps matching TRBD1 (5 bases). Germline CDR1 is MGHRA and CDR2 is YSYEKL. The CDR3 loop spans 18 amino acids. Trimming took 4 bases from V and 0 from J, leaving 19 bases between them. This chain's CDR3 is CASSLSAYSDSSNQPQHF. In nucleotides, the CDR3 is TGCGCCAGCAGCCTCTCGGCTTATTCCGACAGTAGCAATCAGCCCCAGCATTTT.

The gene calls are TRBV6-6 and TRBJ2-1, with TRBD2 as a possible D gene (6 bases). This CDR3 is built from 15 residues. Germline V gene sequence: CDR1 MNHNY, CDR2 SVGAGI (reference sequence). Trimming took 5 bases from V and 4 from J, leaving 15 bases between them. The CDR3 bases are TGTGCCAGCAGTACCGACGGGAGTGGTTACAATGAGCAGTTCTTC. Translating it yields CASSTDGSGYNEQFF.

The J gene is TRBJ2-5, the V gene TRBV4-1; 9 nucleotides line up with TRBD2. V was clipped by 1 base and J by 4 bases; unmatched bases: 4. CDR3 length equals 15 residues. The germline CDR1 and CDR2 sequences are MGHRA and YSYEKL. CDR3 protein: CASSQVAGEGETQYF. DNA for the CDR3: TGCGCCAGCAGCCAAGTAGCGGGAGAGGGAGAGACCCAGTACTTC.

V gene TRBV19 combines with J gene TRBJ2-7; maybe TRBD1 (5 bases). The CDR3 length is 14 residues. Germline V lookup: CDR1 LNHDA, CDR2 SQIVND (reference sequence). Deletions cut 9 bases from V and 2 bases from J, with 17 bases between. DNA for the CDR3: TGTGCCAGGATGCTAGGGGCGGAAGCCTACGAGCAGTACTTC. Amino acids: CARMLGAEAYEQYF. Full variable domain (rest looked up from reference TRBV19 and TRBJ2-7): DGGITQSPKYLFRKEGQNVTLSCEQNLNHDAMYWYRQDPGQGLRLIYYSQIVNDFQKGDIAEGYSVSREKKESFPLTVTSAQKNPTAFYLCARMLGAEAYEQYFGPGTRLTVT.

The chain recombines TRBV5-6 with TRBJ1-6; D remains ambiguous. The CDR3 is 12 amino acids. Trimming removed 3 bases at V and 9 bases at J, with 7 bases between. Germline CDR1 and CDR2: SGHDT and YYEEEE. The CDR3 sequence is CASSYSGSPLHF. The CDR3 DNA follows: TGTGCCAGCAGCTATTCAGGTTCACCCCTCCACTTT.

J is TRBJ2-7 and V is TRBV7-9; 11 bases fit TRBD1. The CDR3 has 15 amino acids. CDR1 SEHNR and CDR2 FQNEAQ come from the germline V gene (reference sequence). Germline trimming cut 4 bases from V and 5 bases from J; bases unmatched to any gene: 7. Here the CDR3 DNA reads TGTGCCAGCAGCTATCCGGGACAGGGGGATCACGAGCAGTACTTC. Its protein is CASSYPGQGDHEQYF.

CDR3: CASSSKGLGTAYEQYF. The CDR3 nucleotides read TGCGCCAGCAGCTCCAAGGGGTTAGGGACAGCCTACGAGCAGTACTTC. The chain employs TRBV5-1 and TRBJ2-7; TRBD1 agrees at 7 bases. This CDR3 has 16 amino acids. Looked up from germline, CDR1 is SGHRS and CDR2 is YFSETQ. The V gene end was trimmed by 3 bases and the J gene end by 2 bases; junction bases not matched to a gene: 11.

This rearrangement joins TRBV3-1 (or the pseudogene TRBV3-2) to TRBJ2-6; unclear D gene. CDR3 size: 16 residues. Germline V gives CDR1 LGHDT, CDR2 YNNKEL (reference sequence). V lost 6 bases and J 0 bases, leaving 12 bases between the germline ends. The CDR3 DNA reads TGTGCCAGCAGACCCGGCCGGGTCTCTGGGGCCAACGTCCTGACTTTC. Its translation is CASRPGRVSGANVLTF.

The chain carries TRBV5-1 and TRBJ2-4, with D maybe TRBD2 (6 bases). V shed 0 bases and J shed 8 bases, with 9 bases lying between them. The germline V gene encodes CDR1 SGHRS and CDR2 YFSETQ. CDR3 length: 13 residues. The CDR3 here is CASSLGGGDIQYF. Here the CDR3 DNA reads TGCGCCAGCAGCTTGGGAGGAGGGGACATTCAGTACTTC.

The chain uses TRBV27 and TRBJ1-2, with 9 bases that match TRBD1. Germline V gene lookup returns CDR1 MNHEY and CDR2 SMNVEV (reference sequence). The CDR3 runs 14 residues. Trimming removed 6 bases from V and 5 bases from J; junction bases left unmatched: 7. This CDR3 is CASRAPGQGYGYTF. CDR3 DNA: TGTGCCAGCAGAGCCCCGGGACAGGGTTATGGCTACACCTTC.

This rearrangement joins TRBV30 to TRBJ1-1; TRBD1 aligns across 7 bases. J lost 5 bases, V lost 4 bases, and 16 bases had no gene match. The CDR3 spans 16 residues. Germline V gene data show CDR1 as GTSNPN and CDR2 as SVGIG (reference sequence). CDR3 sequence (DNA): TGTGCCTGGACTCACCCAGACAGGGCGGGGAGGACTGAAGCTTTCTTT. Amino acids: CAWTHPDRAGRTEAFF.

The chain joins TRBV2 to TRBJ1-6, with no clear D. Germline CDR1 reads SNHLY; CDR2 reads FYNNEI. V lost 2 bases to trimming and J lost 5 bases, with 7 bases between them. The CDR3 runs 14 residues. CDR3 residues: CASSEHGDNSPLHF. CDR3 DNA: TGTGCCAGCAGTGAACACGGGGATAATTCACCCCTCCACTTT.

This chain joins TRBV27 and TRBJ2-1; 7 bases are a match to TRBD2. Germline CDR1 MNHEY, CDR2 SMNVEV (reference sequence). The CDR3 contains 16 residues. Trimming removed 3 bases from V and 5 bases from J; junction bases left unmatched: 10. CDR3 loop: CASSFTTLAANNEQFF. The CDR3 DNA reads as TGTGCCAGCAGTTTCACTACTCTAGCGGCCAACAATGAGCAGTTCTTC.

The J gene is TRBJ1-4, the V gene TRBV7-2, with a possible D match to TRBD1 (6 bases). The V end lost 1 base, the J end lost 8 bases, and 8 bases lay between the germline ends. The CDR3 spans 13 residues. Germline V gene lookup returns CDR1 SGHTA and CDR2 FQGNSA. The CDR3, as DNA: TGTGCCAGCAGCTTAGTCAGGGGAGAAAAACTGTTTTTT. It encodes CASSLVRGEKLFF.

The chain is built from TRBV19 and TRBJ2-2; TRBD2 might be the D (5 bases). V was trimmed by 5 bases and J by 5 bases, leaving 6 bases between them. This CDR3 is 12 amino acids long. CDR1 LNHDA and CDR2 SQIVND come from the germline V gene (reference sequence). CDR3 protein: CASSGSTGELFF. The CDR3 DNA is TGTGCCAGTAGTGGGAGTACCGGGGAGCTGTTTTTT.

The table lists this clone with many counts. V usage is TRBV2 and J usage is TRBJ1-5, with 9 bases matching TRBD1. The CDR3 contains 15 residues. Per the germline V gene, CDR1 is SNHLY and CDR2 is FYNNEI. The ends lost 6 bases at V and 0 bases at J; junction bases unmatched: 3. CDR3 in DNA: TGTGCCAGCAGGACAGGGGGGTATAGCAATCAGCCCCAGCATTTT. Its translation is CASRTGGYSNQPQHF.

The chain employs TRBV28 and TRBJ1-4; 7 positions match TRBD1. The CDR3 extends over 15 amino acids. V was clipped by 5 bases and J by 8 bases; unmatched bases: 11. Germline V lookup: CDR1 MDHEN, CDR2 SYDVKM. The CDR3 nucleotides are TGTGCCAGCAGTCTGGGAGGACAGGCGGGGGAAAAACTGTTTTTT. Translated: CASSLGGQAGEKLFF.

The chain is built from TRBV3-1 (or the pseudogene TRBV3-2) and TRBJ2-5, with 7 bases identical to TRBD1. The CDR3 contains 14 residues. V lost 4 bases, J lost 5 bases, and 7 bases stayed unmatched. CDR1 LGHDT and CDR2 YNNKEL come from the germline V gene (reference sequence). Here the CDR3 reads CASSLRGSGETQYF. The CDR3 DNA sequence: TGTGCCAGCAGCCTCAGGGGGTCCGGGGAGACCCAGTACTTC.

The chain has TRBV28 and TRBJ2-7; TRBD2 agrees at 9 bases. This CDR3 comprises 12 residues. Trimming at V came to 8 bases and at J to 2 bases, leaving 1 base not matched to a gene. In germline, CDR1 is MDHEN, CDR2 SYDVKM. The CDR3 loop reads CASSSGTYEQYF. In DNA, the CDR3 is TGTGCCAGCTCTAGCGGGACCTACGAGCAGTACTTC.

V usage is TRBV7-9 and J usage is TRBJ1-2, with TRBD1 as a possible D gene (6 bases). Looked up from germline, CDR1 is SEHNR and CDR2 is FQNEAQ (reference sequence). This CDR3 region has 13 residues. V lost 5 bases, J lost 7 bases, and 14 bases lay in between. The CDR3 region has the DNA TGTGCCAGCAGCAAAGCTGGGGGCAGTGGCTACACCTTC. It yields the protein CASSKAGGSGYTF.